This passage covers 6 T cell receptor beta chains from one sample sequenced in a study of Ad26.COV2.S vaccination and SARS-CoV-2 variants. Method: immunoSEQ multiplex PCR; TCRdb's copy keeps in-frame clones and lacks some. The sample yields approximately 240,000 clones, 85% to 90% seen once. The treatment here: roughly 20 received Ad26.COV2.S at low or high dose, single or two shots; roughly five received placebo; per-sample allocation not given. It was on day 63 after the first vaccine or placebo injection that samples were taken. Sequences were derived from peripheral blood, sampled in a trial of Ad26.COV2.S vaccine versus placebo. The receptors here all came from a person between 18 and 60 years old who received the Ad26.COV2.S COVID-19 vaccine or a placebo.

The chain links TRBV4-2 to TRBJ2-1; 8 nucleotides match TRBD2. Germline lookup yields CDR1 LGHNA and CDR2 YNFKEQ. V shed 3 bases and J 2 bases; nucleotides not matched to a gene: 12. The CDR3 is 18 amino acids. The CDR3 nucleotides are TGTGCCAGCAGCCAGGGGACGGGGGGGCCCAGTCCCTACAATGAGCAGTTCTTC. Translation gives CASSQGTGGPSPYNEQFF.

The chain recombines TRBV12-5 with TRBJ2-7; 12 bases agree with TRBD2. The germline gives CDR1 LGHNT, CDR2 FRNRAP. The CDR3 has 17 residues. V shed 3 bases, J shed 2 bases, and the junction held 8 bases outside the gene matches. DNA of the CDR3: TGTGCTAGTGGTTTCCCCCCGACTAGCGGGAGCCCCTACGAGCAGTACTTC. It codes for CASGFPPTSGSPYEQYF. The full variable domain, in which reference TRBV12-5 and TRBJ2-7 provide the parts outside the CDR3, is DARVTQTPRHKVTEMGQEVTMRCQPILGHNTVFWYRQTMMQGLELLAYFRNRAPLDDSGMPKDRFSAEMPDATLATLKIQPSEPRDSAVYFCASGFPPTSGSPYEQYFGPGTRLTVT.

The rearrangement links TRBV20-1 to TRBJ1-4; 7 nucleotides line up with TRBD1. The CDR3 length is 13 residues. V lost 3 bases and J lost 7; bases outside the gene matches: 5. Germline V gives CDR1 DFQATT, CDR2 SNEGSKA (reference sequence). CDR3 residues: CSASQQGREKLFF. CDR3 bases: TGCAGTGCTAGTCAACAGGGGCGTGAAAAACTGTTTTTT.

V and J are TRBV4-1 and TRBJ2-5; 10 bases align to TRBD2. The ends lost 8 bases at V and 4 bases at J; junction bases unmatched: 10. The CDR3 runs to 15 residues. Germline CDR1 is MGHRA and CDR2 is YSYEKL. The CDR3 here is CASGEREGPRETQYF. CDR3 sequence (DNA): TGCGCCAGCGGGGAGCGGGAGGGCCCTCGAGAGACCCAGTACTTC.

This clone has ten or more counts. This chain joins TRBV7-3 and TRBJ2-1; possible D gene TRBD2, 6 bases. CDR3 length: 14 residues. Germline loops: CDR1 SGHTA, CDR2 FQGTGA. V dropped 1 base and J dropped 8 bases, with 12 bases sitting between them. CDR3 region: CASSLKGDFYEQFF. CDR3 nucleotide sequence: TGTGCCAGCAGCTTAAAAGGGGACTTTTATGAGCAGTTCTTC.

The chain is built from TRBV7-2 and TRBJ1-4; D is uncertain. The V gene lost 4 bases and the J gene lost 0 bases, with 12 bases spanning the gap. Looked up from germline, CDR1 is SGHTA and CDR2 is FQGNSA. The CDR3 has 16 residues. The CDR3 protein is CASSSIGRTTNEKLFF. CDR3 in DNA: TGTGCCAGCAGCTCCATAGGGCGCACAACTAATGAAAAACTGTTTTTT. Together with reference TRBV7-2 and TRBJ1-4, the CDR3 gives the full variable domain: GAGVSQSPSNKVTEKGKDVELRCDPISGHTALYWYRQSLGQGLEFLIYFQGNSAPDKSGLPSDRFSAERTGGSVSTLTIQRTQQEDSAVYLCASSSIGRTTNEKLFFGSGTQLSVL.